Presented here are 28 T cell receptor beta chains from one specimen sequenced in a study of blood T cell repertoires in COVID-19 (dated by TCRdb to between 2020 and 2021). The protocol used for the library was the immunoSEQ multiplex PCR assay. TCRdb provides this immuneACCESS table in a form limited to in-frame rearrangements. Some clones are lacking; in checked studies, under half of them reflect an unresolved V gene, and why the rest are absent is not known. The sample table lists over 600,000 clones, 70% to 90% of them with a count of one. Clones ranked in the top ten supply roughly 0.25% of the sample. Sequencing used peripheral blood. The receptors were sampled from a woman aged 18-29 years with acute or convalescent COVID-19.

The V gene is TRBV3-1 (or the pseudogene TRBV3-2), the J gene TRBJ2-5; 7 bases are a match to TRBD1. This CDR3 contains 20 residues. The V and J ends lost 1 base and 1 base, in that order; junction bases with no gene match: 18. Per germline, CDR1 LGHDT and CDR2 YNNKEL (reference sequence). The CDR3 spells CASSQVGWAGGRTLQETQYF. DNA of the CDR3: TGTGCCAGCAGCCAAGTGGGGTGGGCAGGGGGTAGAACGCTCCAAGAGACCCAGTACTTC.

V is TRBV11-2 and J is TRBJ1-4; 7 bases align to TRBD1. V shed 1 base, J shed 5 bases, and the junction held 4 bases outside the gene matches. The CDR3 has 15 amino acids. Germline V gene lookup returns CDR1 SGHAT and CDR2 FQNNGV. CDR3 amino acids: CASSLGDSPNEKLFF. For the CDR3, the DNA is TGTGCCAGCAGCTTAGGGGACAGTCCCAATGAAAAACTGTTTTTT.

This clone occurred once. The CDR3 region has the DNA TGTGCCAGCCGTCCAACAGGGGTTGATGGTATTCTCCACTTT. Translation: CASRPTGVDGILHF. The V and J genes are TRBV4-2 and TRBJ1-6, with 7 positions matching TRBD1. CDR1 LGHNA and CDR2 YNFKEQ come from the germline V gene. The CDR3 extends over 14 amino acids. V gave up 8 bases and J gave up 16 bases; unmatched junction bases: 17.

The chain recombines TRBV19 with TRBJ1-5; maybe TRBD1 (5 bases). Per germline, CDR1 LNHDA and CDR2 SQIVND (reference sequence). CDR3 size: 15 residues. The V and J ends lost 6 bases and 5 bases respectively, with 17 bases between them. The CDR3: CASSPRAAGDQPQHF. CDR3 coding DNA: TGTGCCAGTAGCCCCAGGGCCGCTGGGGATCAGCCCCAGCATTTT.

This clone has only one observation. The J gene is TRBJ1-5, the V gene TRBV19; weak D call: TRBD1 (5 bases). Trimming cost V 6 bases and J 5 bases, with 11 bases left between them. CDR3 length: 13 residues. Germline V gene lookup returns CDR1 LNHDA and CDR2 SQIVND (reference sequence). The CDR3: CASSLGGDQPQHF. In DNA, the CDR3 is TGTGCCAGTAGCCTGGGGGGGGATCAGCCCCAGCATTTT.

This chain joins TRBV25-1 and TRBJ2-1; 9 bases fit TRBD2. Germline-derived CDR1 and CDR2 are MGHDK and SYGVNS. V lost 1 base, J lost 2 bases, and 6 bases stayed unmatched. The CDR3 length is 17 residues. CDR3 region: CASSEWSSGAAYNEQFF. CDR3 DNA sequence: TGTGCCAGCAGTGAATGGTCTAGCGGGGCGGCCTACAATGAGCAGTTCTTC.

CDR3 protein: CASSQDGLEPDTQYF. CDR3 in DNA: TGTGCCAGCAGCCAAGATGGGTTGGAGCCAGATACGCAGTATTTT. The chain recombines TRBV14 with TRBJ2-3, with D hard to call. V lost 0 bases and J 4 bases, leaving 11 bases between the germline ends. The CDR3 length is 15 residues. CDR1 and CDR2 (germline): SGHDN, FVKESK.

The chain is built from TRBV7-9 and TRBJ1-3; D unclear. The V end lost 1 base, the J end lost 8 bases, and 18 bases lay between the germline ends. The CDR3 contains 16 residues. The germline V gene encodes CDR1 SEHNR and CDR2 FQNEAQ (reference sequence). In DNA, the CDR3 is TGTGCCAGCAGCTTAGAGGACTTCGGGGTATCGGACACCATATATTTT. This codes for CASSLEDFGVSDTIYF. The full variable domain, its missing parts supplied by reference TRBV7-9 and TRBJ1-3, is DTGVSQNPRHKITKRGQNVTFRCDPISEHNRLYWYRQTLGQGPEFLTYFQNEAQLEKSRLLSDRFSAERPKGSFSTLEIQRTEQGDSAMYLCASSLEDFGVSDTIYFGEGSWLTVV.

The chain has TRBV5-1 and TRBJ1-2, with D perhaps matching TRBD1 (5 bases). Trimming stripped 0 bases from V and 7 bases from J, with 13 bases between. The V gene's germline CDR1 is SGHRS and CDR2 YFSETQ. CDR3 length: 14 amino acids. CDR3 sequence (DNA): TGCGCCAGCAGCTTGGACCCAGGGCGAGCTGGCTACACCTTC. Its protein product is CASSLDPGRAGYTF.

The V call is TRBV4-3, the J call TRBJ1-2, with 10 bases that match TRBD1. The CDR3 runs 14 residues. V lost 4 bases and J lost 1; bases outside the gene matches: 0. In germline, CDR1 is LGHNA, CDR2 YSLEER. CDR3 in amino acids: CASSRTGGNYGYTF. CDR3 DNA: TGCGCCAGCAGCCGGACAGGGGGTAACTATGGCTACACCTTC.

The V gene is TRBV24-1, the J gene TRBJ2-1; D remains unclear. CDR3 size: 14 residues. The V and J ends lost 1 base and 2 bases respectively, with 5 bases between them. The germline V gene has CDR1 KGHDR and CDR2 SFDVKD. CDR3 DNA sequence: TGTGCCACCAGTGATTTTAGTACCTACAATGAGCAGTTCTTC. It encodes CATSDFSTYNEQFF.

The chain uses TRBV27 and TRBJ1-5; maybe TRBD1 (5 bases). CDR3 length: 16 residues. Germline CDR1 reads MNHEY; CDR2 reads SMNVEV (reference sequence). V lost 5 bases and J 8 bases, leaving 22 bases between the germline ends. CDR3 residues: CASSPLALGGFEPQHF. The CDR3 bases are TGTGCCAGCAGTCCCCTGGCCCTGGGGGGTTTTGAGCCCCAGCATTTT.

The rearrangement joins TRBV28 to TRBJ1-3; D is perhaps TRBD1 (6 bases). CDR1 is MDHEN, CDR2 SYDVKM, per germline. Trimming left V 6 bases short and J 0 bases short, with 12 bases between. The CDR3 totals 15 residues. The CDR3 DNA reads as TGTGCCAGCAGCCCCTTGACAGGCTCTGGAAACACCATATATTTT. Encoded protein: CASSPLTGSGNTIYF.

This CDR3 is CASSPPPGKGNYGYTF. The CDR3, as DNA: TGTGCCAGTAGCCCCCCCCCAGGGAAGGGTAACTATGGCTACACCTTC. The gene calls are TRBV19 and TRBJ1-2; TRBD1 might be the D (5 bases). Trimming stripped 6 bases from V and 1 base from J, with 18 bases between. CDR3 length: 16 residues. Germline values: CDR1 LNHDA, CDR2 SQIVND (reference sequence). Full variable domain (rest looked up from reference TRBV19 and TRBJ1-2): DGGITQSPKYLFRKEGQNVTLSCEQNLNHDAMYWYRQDPGQGLRLIYYSQIVNDFQKGDIAEGYSVSREKKESFPLTVTSAQKNPTAFYLCASSPPPGKGNYGYTFGSGTRLTVV.

This chain uses TRBV24-1 with TRBJ2-2; 7 bases map to TRBD1. Trimming cost V 1 base and J 0 bases; bases outside gene matches: 10. The CDR3 has 19 residues. Germline V gene data show CDR1 as KGHDR and CDR2 as SFDVKD. The CDR3 sequence: CATSDFRRQGPANTGELFF. CDR3 DNA sequence: TGTGCCACCAGTGATTTCCGTAGACAGGGCCCTGCGAACACCGGGGAGCTGTTTTTT.

This chain joins TRBV7-2 and TRBJ2-1; 7 bases are a match to TRBD2. Germline values: CDR1 SGHTA, CDR2 FQGNSA. V lost 3 bases and J lost 2; bases outside the gene matches: 1. This CDR3 is built from 14 residues. The CDR3 region has the DNA TGTGCCAGCAGCTTGACTAGCCCCTACAATGAGCAGTTCTTC. This sequence encodes CASSLTSPYNEQFF.

This clone appeared once. This chain uses TRBV4-1 with TRBJ1-1; D call uncertain. The CDR3 is 14 amino acids. The germline CDR1 and CDR2 sequences are MGHRA and YSYEKL. Trimming removed 3 bases at V and 0 bases at J, with 8 bases between. CDR3 nucleotides: TGCGCCAGCAGCCAGATAACGGTGAACACTGAAGCTTTCTTT. This encodes CASSQITVNTEAFF.

The chain uses TRBV5-6 and TRBJ1-5; D possibly corresponds to TRBD1 (5 bases). Germline CDR1 is SGHDT and CDR2 is YYEEEE. V lost 4 bases to trimming and J lost 1 base, with 12 bases between them. The CDR3 has 15 residues. The CDR3 DNA is TGTGCCAGCAGCGGGGGGAGGAGGAGCAATCAGCCCCAGCATTTT. This translates into CASSGGRRSNQPQHF.

The chain carries TRBV5-1 and TRBJ1-2, with 12 bases fitting TRBD1. V was clipped by 4 bases and J by 6 bases; unmatched bases: 7. This CDR3 has 15 amino acids. Germline CDR1 reads SGHRS; CDR2 reads YFSETQ. The CDR3 here is CASSQGDRGQNGYTF. The CDR3 coding sequence is TGCGCCAGCAGCCAAGGGGACAGGGGGCAAAATGGCTACACCTTC.

The chain joins TRBV20-1 to TRBJ1-1; D not resolved. Trimming took off 1 base at V and 10 bases at J, with 10 bases between the two ends. The length of the CDR3 is 11 residues. The germline V gene encodes CDR1 DFQATT and CDR2 SNEGSKA (reference sequence). For the CDR3, the DNA is TGCAGTGCTAGAGTGGCGGAACTAGCTTTCTTT. This sequence encodes CSARVAELAFF.

The rearrangement links TRBV7-2 to TRBJ1-2, with D possibly being TRBD1 (5 bases). CDR1 SGHTA and CDR2 FQGNSA come from the germline V gene. The CDR3 spans 16 residues. V was clipped by 4 bases and J by 8 bases, with 23 bases between them. Written as DNA, the CDR3 is TGTGCCAGCAGCTCCTTTCAGGGAGCGGGCGGCGACGGCTACACCTTC. It yields the protein CASSSFQGAGGDGYTF. Looking up the rest from reference TRBV7-2 and TRBJ1-2 gives the full variable domain: GAGVSQSPSNKVTEKGKDVELRCDPISGHTALYWYRQSLGQGLEFLIYFQGNSAPDKSGLPSDRFSAERTGGSVSTLTIQRTQQEDSAVYLCASSSFQGAGGDGYTFGSGTRLTVV.

The chain is built from TRBV27 and TRBJ1-6; D not resolved. The V and J ends lost 3 bases and 2 bases respectively, with 11 bases between them. The CDR3 is 16 amino acids. Germline V gives CDR1 MNHEY, CDR2 SMNVEV (reference sequence). CDR3 protein: CASSFTAGAYNSPLHF. CDR3 sequence (DNA): TGTGCCAGCAGTTTTACAGCGGGAGCCTATAATTCACCCCTCCACTTT.

The chain employs TRBV5-1 and TRBJ1-2; TRBD1 is a possible D gene (6 bases). V lost 2 bases and J 4 bases, leaving 15 bases between the germline ends. Germline V CDR1 and CDR2: SGHRS, YFSETQ. The CDR3 has 15 residues. The CDR3 region has the DNA TGCGCCAGCAGCTTCAGTCAGGGGTACTCCTATGGCTACACCTTC. Encoded protein: CASSFSQGYSYGYTF. Complete variable domain (other parts from reference TRBV5-1 and TRBJ1-2): KAGVTQTPRYLIKTRGQQVTLSCSPISGHRSVSWYQQTPGQGLQFLFEYFSETQRNKGNFPGRFSGRQFSNSRSEMNVSTLELGDSALYLCASSFSQGYSYGYTFGSGTRLTVV.

The CDR3 loop is CASSQDRVTGGVGGNTIYF. The CDR3, as DNA: TGCGCCAGCAGCCAAGATAGAGTGACAGGGGGCGTCGGTGGAAACACCATATATTTT. V is TRBV4-3 and J is TRBJ1-3; 10 nucleotides match TRBD1. CDR1 and CDR2 from the germline V gene are LGHNA and YSLEER. The length of the CDR3 is 19 residues. V lost 0 bases and J lost 3; bases outside the gene matches: 11.

V and J are TRBV24-1 and TRBJ2-5; tentatively, D is TRBD2 (6 bases). V lost 2 bases and J 5 bases, leaving 14 bases between the germline ends. Germline values: CDR1 KGHDR, CDR2 SFDVKD. The length of the CDR3 is 15 residues. CDR3 residues: CATSDSGLRAETQYF. For the CDR3, the DNA is TGTGCCACCAGTGATTCGGGACTCCGAGCGGAGACCCAGTACTTC.

The rearrangement uses TRBV11-2 and TRBJ2-2; 7 bases are shared with TRBD1. The CDR3 is 15 residues long. V lost 5 bases to trimming and J lost 7 bases; unmatched junction nucleotides: 10. Per germline, CDR1 SGHAT and CDR2 FQNNGV. CDR3: CASSRQGVGNGELFF. The CDR3 DNA follows: TGTGCCAGCAGCCGACAGGGCGTAGGGAACGGGGAGCTGTTTTTT.

As for this clone: The identical CDR3 is also encoded by other nucleotide sequences in the sample. The chain has TRBV19 and TRBJ1-2; TRBD1 aligns across 8 bases. V lost 4 bases to trimming and J lost 2 bases; unmatched junction nucleotides: 0. Germline assignment: CDR1 LNHDA and CDR2 SQIVND (reference sequence). The CDR3 totals 13 residues. The CDR3 sequence: CASSRQGNYGYTF. The CDR3 DNA is TGTGCCAGTAGTAGACAGGGGAACTATGGCTACACCTTC. Combining the CDR3 with reference TRBV19 and TRBJ1-2 gives the whole variable domain DGGITQSPKYLFRKEGQNVTLSCEQNLNHDAMYWYRQDPGQGLRLIYYSQIVNDFQKGDIAEGYSVSREKKESFPLTVTSAQKNPTAFYLCASSRQGNYGYTFGSGTRLTVV.

The V gene is TRBV13, the J gene TRBJ1-2; 7 bases match TRBD1. Losses at the gene ends were 5 bases for V and 4 bases for J; bases not matched to a gene: 4. This CDR3 contains 13 residues. Germline-derived CDR1 and CDR2 are PRHDT and FYEKMQ (reference sequence). CDR3 DNA sequence: TGTGCCAGCAGCCCGACAGGGATCTATGGCTACACCTTC. Amino acids: CASSPTGIYGYTF.